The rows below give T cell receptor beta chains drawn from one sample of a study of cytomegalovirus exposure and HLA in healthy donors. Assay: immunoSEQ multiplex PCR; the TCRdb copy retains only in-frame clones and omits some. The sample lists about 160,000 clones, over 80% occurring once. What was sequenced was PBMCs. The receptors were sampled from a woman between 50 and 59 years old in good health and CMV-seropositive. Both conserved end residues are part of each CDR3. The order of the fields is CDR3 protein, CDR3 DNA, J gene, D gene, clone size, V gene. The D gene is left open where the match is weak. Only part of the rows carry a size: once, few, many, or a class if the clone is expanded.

CDR3: CAARAPNTGELLF
DNA: TGTGCGGCCCGGGCTCCGAACACCGGGGAGCTGCTTTTT
J: TRBJ2-2
D: .
size: .
V: TRBV25-1

CDR3: CASRRLAGAETQYF
DNA: TGTGCCAGCAGACGCTTAGCGGGAGCAGAGACCCAGTACTTC
J: TRBJ2-5
D: TRBD2
size: once
V: TRBV6-1

CDR3: CASSVGQGQYGGELFF
DNA: TGTGCCAGCAGCGTAGGACAGGGTCAGTATGGCGGGGAGCTGTTTTTT
J: TRBJ2-2
D: TRBD1
size: .
V: TRBV9

CDR3: CASSFGAGRNNSPLHF
DNA: TGCGCCAGCAGCTTTGGGGCAGGGAGGAATAATTCACCCCTCCACTTT
J: TRBJ1-6
D: .
size: .
V: TRBV5-1

CDR3: CAIGQLRMLSTEAFF
DNA: TGCGCCATCGGACAATTGAGGATGTTGAGCACTGAAGCTTTCTTT
J: TRBJ1-1
D: .
size: few
V: TRBV10-1

CDR3: CASSLAGASSQETQYF
DNA: TGTGCCAGCAGCTTAGCGGGGGCCTCGTCCCAAGAGACCCAGTACTTC
J: TRBJ2-5
D: .
size: .
V: TRBV7-2

CDR3: CASSVGWERGDTQYF
DNA: TGTGCCAGCAGCGTAGGGTGGGAGCGCGGCGATACGCAGTATTTT
J: TRBJ2-3
D: .
size: .
V: TRBV9

CDR3: CASSSAGQGAREQYF
DNA: TGTGCCAGCAGTTCCGCGGGACAGGGGGCGCGCGAGCAGTACTTC
J: TRBJ2-7
D: TRBD1
size: once
V: TRBV28

CDR3: CSARASEQYF
DNA: TGCAGTGCTAGAGCCAGCGAGCAGTACTTC
J: TRBJ2-7
D: .
size: .
V: TRBV20-1

CDR3: CSSSLTGTTNTF
DNA: TGTTCCAGCAGCTTAACCGGGACAACCAACACCTTC
J: TRBJ1-2
D: .
size: .
V: TRBV7-9

CDR3: CASSLSHRGQPQHF
DNA: TGTGCCAGCAGTTTATCCCATAGGGGTCAGCCCCAGCATTTT
J: TRBJ1-5
D: .
size: .
V: TRBV27

CDR3: CSGSPYNEQFF
DNA: TGCAGTGGGAGCCCCTATAATGAGCAGTTCTTC
J: TRBJ2-1
D: .
size: .
V: TRBV20-1

CDR3: CASSSFDRVDTEAFF
DNA: TGTGCCAGCAGCTCGTTTGACAGGGTAGACACTGAAGCTTTCTTT
J: TRBJ1-1
D: TRBD1
size: .
V: TRBV5-6

CDR3: CASSYPGQGGANVLTF
DNA: TGTGCCAGCAGTTACCCGGGACAGGGGGGGGCCAACGTCCTGACTTTC
J: TRBJ2-6
D: TRBD1
size: .
V: TRBV6-6

CDR3: CASSQDLVFLAGGKLYNEQFF
DNA: TGTGCCAGCAGCCAAGATCTCGTATTCCTAGCGGGGGGGAAGCTATACAATGAGCAGTTCTTC
J: TRBJ2-1
D: TRBD2
size: .
V: TRBV4-2

CDR3: CASSRYTGQENTEAFF
DNA: TGCGCCAGCAGTCGTTACACGGGACAGGAGAACACTGAAGCTTTCTTT
J: TRBJ1-1
D: TRBD1
size: .
V: TRBV23-1

CDR3: CASSQQSRTGELFF
DNA: TGCGCCAGCAGCCAACAGTCTAGGACCGGGGAGCTGTTTTTT
J: TRBJ2-2
D: .
size: few
V: TRBV4-3

CDR3: CASSPIAEGLFGSYEQYF
DNA: TGTGCCAGCTCACCAATAGCTGAGGGTCTCTTCGGCTCCTACGAGCAGTACTTC
J: TRBJ2-7
D: .
size: .
V: TRBV18

CDR3: CASSGTPGYNEQFF
DNA: TGTGCCAGCAGCGGGACTCCCGGTTACAATGAGCAGTTCTTC
J: TRBJ2-1
D: .
size: .
V: TRBV6-6

CDR3: CASSYGGGAGTEAFF
DNA: TGTGCCAGCAGTTACGGAGGGGGCGCTGGCACTGAAGCTTTCTTT
J: TRBJ1-1
D: TRBD1
size: .
V: TRBV6-5

CDR3: CASSLRPGGAYEQYF
DNA: TGTGCCAGCAGCTTACGACCGGGAGGGGCATACGAGCAGTACTTC
J: TRBJ2-7
D: TRBD2
size: .
V: TRBV7-2

CDR3: CSVLGDRAYGYTF
DNA: TGCAGCGTTCTGGGAGACAGGGCCTATGGCTACACCTTC
J: TRBJ1-2
D: TRBD1
size: .
V: TRBV29-1

CDR3: CASSLGPGEIYEQYF
DNA: TGCGCCAGCAGCTTGGGTCCAGGGGAGATTTACGAGCAGTACTTC
J: TRBJ2-7
D: .
size: .
V: TRBV5-1

CDR3: CASSLDPRTAPGDEQYF
DNA: TGTGCCAGCAGCTTAGACCCACGAACAGCCCCCGGGGACGAGCAGTACTTC
J: TRBJ2-7
D: .
size: once
V: TRBV7-2

CDR3: CASSRRRETYEQYF
DNA: TGCGCCAGCAGCCGAAGGCGGGAGACCTACGAGCAGTACTTC
J: TRBJ2-7
D: TRBD2
size: .
V: TRBV4-3

CDR3: CASSLQGSNQPQHF
DNA: TGTGCCAGCAGCCTACAGGGGAGCAATCAGCCCCAGCATTTT
J: TRBJ1-5
D: TRBD1
size: .
V: TRBV7-2

CDR3: CASYRGVNTEAFF
DNA: TGTGCCAGTTACAGGGGAGTGAACACTGAAGCTTTCTTT
J: TRBJ1-1
D: TRBD1
size: .
V: TRBV7-9

CDR3: CASSPRTGVTGELFF
DNA: TGTGCCAGCAGCCCAAGGACAGGGGTTACGGGGGAGCTGTTTTTT
J: TRBJ2-2
D: TRBD1
size: .
V: TRBV11-2

CDR3: CARGRGGDQPQHF
DNA: TGTGCCAGGGGACGGGGGGGGGATCAGCCCCAGCATTTT
J: TRBJ1-5
D: .
size: .
V: TRBV2

CDR3: CSGRVTGELFF
DNA: TGCAGCGGACGGGTCACCGGGGAGCTGTTTTTT
J: TRBJ2-2
D: .
size: .
V: TRBV29-1

CDR3: CAISYRDRDLGYTF
DNA: TGTGCCATCAGCTACCGGGACAGGGACTTAGGCTACACCTTC
J: TRBJ1-2
D: TRBD1
size: .
V: TRBV10-3

CDR3: CASSLGGGLNQPQHF
DNA: TGTGCCAGCAGCTTGGGCGGAGGGTTGAATCAGCCCCAGCATTTT
J: TRBJ1-5
D: .
size: .
V: TRBV5-4

CDR3: CASTGGGGYTF
DNA: TGTGCCAGTACGGGGGGAGGAGGCTACACCTTC
J: TRBJ1-2
D: .
size: once
V: TRBV19

CDR3: CASSRDPKAGDEQYF
DNA: TGCGCCAGCAGCCGAGACCCGAAAGCGGGAGACGAGCAGTACTTC
J: TRBJ2-7
D: TRBD2
size: .
V: TRBV5-1

CDR3: CASRASSYSGNTIYF
DNA: TGCGCCAGCAGGGCCAGTTCGTACTCTGGAAACACCATATATTTT
J: TRBJ1-3
D: .
size: .
V: TRBV5-1

CDR3: CASSQDYRGLDEQYF
DNA: TGCGCCAGCAGCCAAGATTATCGGGGGTTGGATGAGCAGTACTTC
J: TRBJ2-7
D: .
size: .
V: TRBV4-1

CDR3: CASSESGHGELFF
DNA: TGTGCCAGCAGCGAATCGGGACACGGGGAGCTGTTTTTT
J: TRBJ2-2
D: .
size: .
V: TRBV7-3

CDR3: CASSLGGDSYNEQFF
DNA: TGTGCCAGCAGCTTGGGGGGGGACTCCTACAATGAGCAGTTCTTC
J: TRBJ2-1
D: .
size: .
V: TRBV5-4

CDR3: CASRNRGDEKLFF
DNA: TGTGCCAGCAGAAACAGGGGGGACGAAAAACTGTTTTTT
J: TRBJ1-4
D: TRBD1
size: .
V: TRBV27